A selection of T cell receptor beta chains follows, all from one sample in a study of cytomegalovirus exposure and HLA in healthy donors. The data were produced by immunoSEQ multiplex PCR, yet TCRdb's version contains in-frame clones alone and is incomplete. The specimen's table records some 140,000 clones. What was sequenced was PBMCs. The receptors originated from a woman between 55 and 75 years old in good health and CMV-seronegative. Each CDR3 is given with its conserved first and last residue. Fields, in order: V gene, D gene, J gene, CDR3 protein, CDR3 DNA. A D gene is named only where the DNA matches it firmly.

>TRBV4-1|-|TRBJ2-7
CASSQEEIRGGNGIYEQYF
TGCGCCAGCAGCCAAGAAGAGATCAGGGGTGGTAATGGGATCTACGAGCAGTACTTC
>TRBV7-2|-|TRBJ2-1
CASSLAVAAYNEQFF
TGTGCCAGCAGCTTAGCGGTAGCCGCCTACAATGAGCAGTTCTTC
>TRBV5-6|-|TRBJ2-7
CASSSSPPYEQYF
TGTGCCAGCAGCTCAAGCCCTCCCTACGAGCAGTACTTC
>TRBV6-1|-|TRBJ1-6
CAGQRTVVTPLHF
TGTGCCGGACAACGGACCGTCGTGACACCCCTCCACTTT
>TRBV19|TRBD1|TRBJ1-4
CASTNRGILNEKLFF
TGTGCCAGTACTAACAGGGGGATTTTGAATGAAAAACTGTTTTTT
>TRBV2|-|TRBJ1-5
CASSERATQHF
TGTGCCAGCAGTGAGCGGGCTACCCAGCATTTT
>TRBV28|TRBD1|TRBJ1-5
CASRYRGRRNQPQHF
TGTGCCAGCAGGTACAGGGGGCGCAGAAATCAGCCCCAGCATTTT
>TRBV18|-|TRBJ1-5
CASSPPGSGAGNQPQHF
TGTGCCAGCTCACCACCGGGATCAGGGGCGGGCAATCAGCCCCAGCATTTT
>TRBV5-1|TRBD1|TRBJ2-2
CATNRGENTGELFF
TGCGCCACCAACAGGGGAGAAAACACCGGGGAGCTGTTTTTT
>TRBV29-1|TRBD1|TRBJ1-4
CSVEGTGGRREKLFF
TGCAGCGTTGAGGGCACAGGGGGCCGAAGGGAAAAACTGTTTTTT
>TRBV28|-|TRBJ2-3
CASRISPWSRGSTDTQYF
TGTGCCAGCAGGATAAGCCCCTGGTCCCGGGGGTCCACAGATACGCAGTATTTT
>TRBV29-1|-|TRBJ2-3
CSGQTDTQYF
TGCAGCGGACAAACAGATACGCAGTATTTT
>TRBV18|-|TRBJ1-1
CASSPQEGMNTEAFF
TGTGCCAGCTCACCACAGGAGGGGATGAACACTGAAGCTTTCTTT
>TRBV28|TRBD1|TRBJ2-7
CASSLSGGHSSYEQYF
TGTGCCAGCAGTTTATCAGGGGGACACAGCTCCTACGAGCAGTACTTC
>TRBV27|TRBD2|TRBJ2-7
CASKLAGEQYF
TGTGCCAGTAAACTAGCGGGGGAGCAGTACTTC
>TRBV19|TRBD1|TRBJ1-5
CASGDRGMGMGQPQHF
TGTGCCAGTGGGGACAGGGGTATGGGGATGGGACAGCCCCAGCATTTT
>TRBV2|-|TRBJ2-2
CASKVWRIPPQPNTGELFF
TGTGCCAGCAAAGTCTGGCGGATCCCGCCCCAACCGAACACCGGGGAGCTGTTTTTT
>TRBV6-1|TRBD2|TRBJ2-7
CASSGGTSGSYEQYF
TGTGCCAGCAGTGGGGGGACTAGCGGGAGCTACGAGCAGTACTTC
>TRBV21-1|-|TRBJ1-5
CASSKTSRGVRNQPQHF
TGTGCCAGCAGCAAAACCTCCAGGGGTGTTAGGAATCAGCCCCAGCATTTT
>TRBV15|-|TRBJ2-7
CATSRTQHNREQYF
TGTGCCACCAGCAGAACCCAACACAATCGCGAGCAGTACTTC
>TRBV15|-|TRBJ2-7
CATSRDSPSGRFSYEQYF
TGTGCCACCAGCAGAGATAGTCCCAGCGGGCGCTTCTCCTACGAGCAGTACTTC
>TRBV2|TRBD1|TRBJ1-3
CASSGTGPASGNTIYF
TGTGCCAGCAGTGGGACAGGCCCGGCCTCTGGAAACACCATATATTTT
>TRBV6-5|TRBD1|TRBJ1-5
CASGAGQGLNQPQHF
TGTGCCAGCGGCGCGGGACAGGGCCTCAATCAGCCCCAGCATTTT
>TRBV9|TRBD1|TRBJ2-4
CASSTSRDRGAKNIQYF
TGTGCCAGCAGCACCTCACGGGACAGGGGAGCCAAAAACATTCAGTACTTC
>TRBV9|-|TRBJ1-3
CASSVLSESGNTIYF
TGTGCCAGCAGCGTATTGAGCGAATCTGGAAACACCATATATTTT
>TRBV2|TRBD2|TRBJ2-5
CASSPRTSAETQYF
TGTGCCAGCAGTCCCCGGACTAGCGCAGAGACCCAGTACTTC
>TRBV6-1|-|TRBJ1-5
CASSVHGTHNQPQHF
TGTGCCAGCAGTGTACACGGGACTCATAATCAGCCCCAGCATTTT
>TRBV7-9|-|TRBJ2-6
CASSLWSSRSGANVLTF
TGTGCCAGCAGCTTATGGTCTAGTAGATCTGGGGCCAACGTCCTGACTTTC
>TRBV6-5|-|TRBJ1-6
CASSSTLGGYNSPLHF
TGTGCCAGCAGTTCTACCCTGGGAGGCTATAATTCACCCCTCCACTTT